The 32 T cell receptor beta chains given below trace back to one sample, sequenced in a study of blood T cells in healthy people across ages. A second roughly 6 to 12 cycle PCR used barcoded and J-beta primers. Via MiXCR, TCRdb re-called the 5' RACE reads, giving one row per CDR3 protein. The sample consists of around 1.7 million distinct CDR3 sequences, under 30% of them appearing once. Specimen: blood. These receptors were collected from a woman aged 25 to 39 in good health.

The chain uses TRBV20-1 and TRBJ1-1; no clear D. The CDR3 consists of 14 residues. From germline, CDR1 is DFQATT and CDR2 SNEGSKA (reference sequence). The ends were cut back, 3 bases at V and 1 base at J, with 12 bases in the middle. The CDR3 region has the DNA TGCAGTGCTAGTTCTGGGAGCGGGAACACTGAAGCTTTCTTT. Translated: CSASSGSGNTEAFF.

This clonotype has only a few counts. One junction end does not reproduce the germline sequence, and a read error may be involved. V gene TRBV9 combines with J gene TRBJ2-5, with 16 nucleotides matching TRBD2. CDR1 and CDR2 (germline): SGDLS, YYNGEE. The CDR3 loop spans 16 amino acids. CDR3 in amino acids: CVSSGTSGGAVETQYF. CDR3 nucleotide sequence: TGTGTCAGCAGCGGGACTAGCGGGGGGGCTGTGGAGACCCAGTACTTC.

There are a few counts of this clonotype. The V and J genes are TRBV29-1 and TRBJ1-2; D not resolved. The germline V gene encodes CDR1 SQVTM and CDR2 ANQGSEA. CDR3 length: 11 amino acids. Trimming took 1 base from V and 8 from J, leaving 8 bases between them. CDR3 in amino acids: CSVEARRGYTF. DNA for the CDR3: TGCAGCGTTGAAGCCCGTCGAGGCTACACCTTC. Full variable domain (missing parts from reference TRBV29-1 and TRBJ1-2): SAVISQKPSRDICQRGTSLTIQCQVDSQVTMMFWYRQQPGQSLTLIATANQGSEATYESGFVIDKFPISRPNLTFSTLTVSNMSPEDSSIYLCSVEARRGYTFGSGTRLTVV.

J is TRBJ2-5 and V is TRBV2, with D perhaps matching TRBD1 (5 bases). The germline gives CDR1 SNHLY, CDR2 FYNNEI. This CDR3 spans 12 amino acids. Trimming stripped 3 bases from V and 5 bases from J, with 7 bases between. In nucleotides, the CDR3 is TGTGCCAGCAGTGATGACAGTGAGACCCAGTACTTC. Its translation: CASSDDSETQYF.

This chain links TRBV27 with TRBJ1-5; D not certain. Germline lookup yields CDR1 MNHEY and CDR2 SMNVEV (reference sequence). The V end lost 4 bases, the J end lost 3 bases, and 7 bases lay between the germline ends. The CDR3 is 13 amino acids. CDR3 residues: CASSSRINQPQHF. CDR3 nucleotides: TGTGCCAGCAGTTCCAGGATCAATCAGCCCCAGCATTTT.

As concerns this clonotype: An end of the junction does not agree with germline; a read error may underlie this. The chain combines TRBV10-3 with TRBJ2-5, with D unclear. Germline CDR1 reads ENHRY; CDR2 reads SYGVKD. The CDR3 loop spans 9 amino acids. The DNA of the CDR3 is TGTGCCATCACAGAGACCCGGTACTTC. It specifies CAITETRYF.

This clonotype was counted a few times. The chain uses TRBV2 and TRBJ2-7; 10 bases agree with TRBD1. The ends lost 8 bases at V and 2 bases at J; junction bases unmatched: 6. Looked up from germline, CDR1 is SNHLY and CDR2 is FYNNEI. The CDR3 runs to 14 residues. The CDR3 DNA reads TGTGCCAGCCTCCGGGACAGGGGACCCTACGAGCAGTACTTC. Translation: CASLRDRGPYEQYF.

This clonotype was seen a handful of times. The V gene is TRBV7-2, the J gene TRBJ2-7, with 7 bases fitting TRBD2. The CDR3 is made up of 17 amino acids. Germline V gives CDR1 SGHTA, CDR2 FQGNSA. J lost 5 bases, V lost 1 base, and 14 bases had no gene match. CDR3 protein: CASSLGWRPAGYHEQYF. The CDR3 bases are TGTGCCAGCAGCTTAGGGTGGAGGCCAGCGGGGTACCACGAGCAGTACTTC.

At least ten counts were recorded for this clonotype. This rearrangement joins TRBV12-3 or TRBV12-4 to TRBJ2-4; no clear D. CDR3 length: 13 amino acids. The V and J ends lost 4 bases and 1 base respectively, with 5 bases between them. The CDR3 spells CASSSNAKNIQYF. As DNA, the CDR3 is TGTGCCAGCAGTTCGAACGCCAAAAACATTCAGTACTTC.

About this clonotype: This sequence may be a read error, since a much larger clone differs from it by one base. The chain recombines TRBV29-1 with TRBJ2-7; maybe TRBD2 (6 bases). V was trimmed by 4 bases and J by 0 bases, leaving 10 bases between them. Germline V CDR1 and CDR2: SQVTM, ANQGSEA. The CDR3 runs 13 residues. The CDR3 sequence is CSVVCGASYEQYF. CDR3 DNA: TGCAGCGTTGTGTGCGGGGCCTCCTACGAGCAGTACTTC.

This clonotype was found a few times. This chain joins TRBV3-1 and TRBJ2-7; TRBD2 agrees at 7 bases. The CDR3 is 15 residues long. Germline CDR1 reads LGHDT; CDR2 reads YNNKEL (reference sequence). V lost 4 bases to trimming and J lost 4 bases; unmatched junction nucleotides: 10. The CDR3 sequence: CASSLRGEALYEQYF. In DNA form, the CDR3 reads TGTGCCAGCAGCCTCCGGGGGGAGGCTCTGTACGAGCAGTACTTC.

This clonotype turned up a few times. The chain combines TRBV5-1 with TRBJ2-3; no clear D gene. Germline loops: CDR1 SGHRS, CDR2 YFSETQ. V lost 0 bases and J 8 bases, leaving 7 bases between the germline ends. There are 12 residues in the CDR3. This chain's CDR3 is CASSLDSSTQYF. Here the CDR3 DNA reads TGCGCCAGCAGCTTGGATTCATCTACGCAGTATTTT.

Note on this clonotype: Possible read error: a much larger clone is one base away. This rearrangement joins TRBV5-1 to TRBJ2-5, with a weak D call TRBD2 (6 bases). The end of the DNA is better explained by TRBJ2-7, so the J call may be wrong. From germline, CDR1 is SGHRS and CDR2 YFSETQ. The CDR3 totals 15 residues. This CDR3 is CASSLPLGGEYEQYF. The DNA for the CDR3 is TGCGCCAGCAGCCTGCCTCTCGGGGGAGAGTACGAGCAGTACTTC.

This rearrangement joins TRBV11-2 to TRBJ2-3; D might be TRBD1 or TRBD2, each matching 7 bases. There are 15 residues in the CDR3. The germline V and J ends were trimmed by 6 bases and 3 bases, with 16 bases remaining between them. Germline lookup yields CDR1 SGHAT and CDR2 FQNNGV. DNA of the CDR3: TGTGCCAGCAGGCGGGGGCAGGGGGTTACAGATACGCAGTATTTT. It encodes CASRRGQGVTDTQYF.

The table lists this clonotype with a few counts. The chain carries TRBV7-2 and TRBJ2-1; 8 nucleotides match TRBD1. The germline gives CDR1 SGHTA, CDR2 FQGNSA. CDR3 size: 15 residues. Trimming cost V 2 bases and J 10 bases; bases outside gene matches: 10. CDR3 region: CASSLSPGTGGEQFF. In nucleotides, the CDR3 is TGTGCCAGCAGCTTATCCCCAGGGACAGGTGGAGAGCAGTTCTTC.

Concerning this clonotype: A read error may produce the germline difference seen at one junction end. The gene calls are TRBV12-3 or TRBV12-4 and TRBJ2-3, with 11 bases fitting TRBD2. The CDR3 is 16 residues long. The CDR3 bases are TGTGCCAGCAGCACGACTAGCGGGGTCTTAACAGATGCGCAGTATTTT. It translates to CASSTTSGVLTDAQYF.

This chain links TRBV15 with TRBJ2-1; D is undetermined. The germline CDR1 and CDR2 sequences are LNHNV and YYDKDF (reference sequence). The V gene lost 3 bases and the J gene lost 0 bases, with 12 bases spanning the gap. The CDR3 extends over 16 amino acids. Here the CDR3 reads CATSRDPASSYNEQFF. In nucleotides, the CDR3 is TGTGCCACCAGCAGGGACCCCGCCTCCTCCTACAATGAGCAGTTCTTC.

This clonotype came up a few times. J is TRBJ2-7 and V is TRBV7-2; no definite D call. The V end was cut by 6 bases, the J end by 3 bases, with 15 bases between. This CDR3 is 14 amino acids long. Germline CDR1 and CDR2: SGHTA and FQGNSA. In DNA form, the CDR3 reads TGTGCCAGCAGGCTGCGGAGTTCTGGCTACGAGCAGTACTTC. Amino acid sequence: CASRLRSSGYEQYF.

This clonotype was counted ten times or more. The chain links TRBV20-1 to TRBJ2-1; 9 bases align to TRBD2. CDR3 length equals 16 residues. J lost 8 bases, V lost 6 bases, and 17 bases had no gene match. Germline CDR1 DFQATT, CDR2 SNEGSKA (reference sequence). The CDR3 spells CSAYRGLATRTDEQFF. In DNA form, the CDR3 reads TGCAGTGCCTACCGGGGACTAGCAACGCGGACTGATGAGCAGTTCTTC.

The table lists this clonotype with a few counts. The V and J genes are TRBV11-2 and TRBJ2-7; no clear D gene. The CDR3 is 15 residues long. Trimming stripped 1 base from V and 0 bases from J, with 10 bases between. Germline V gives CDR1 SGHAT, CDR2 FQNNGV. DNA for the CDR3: TGTGCCAGCAGCTTAGTAGGGAAAACCTCCTACGAGCAGTACTTC. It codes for CASSLVGKTSYEQYF.

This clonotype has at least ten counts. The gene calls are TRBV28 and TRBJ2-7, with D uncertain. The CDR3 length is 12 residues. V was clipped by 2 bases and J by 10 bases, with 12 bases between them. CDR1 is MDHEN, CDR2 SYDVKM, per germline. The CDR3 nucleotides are TGTGCCAGCAGTTTAATTGAGAATTCTCAGTACTTC. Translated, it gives CASSLIENSQYF.

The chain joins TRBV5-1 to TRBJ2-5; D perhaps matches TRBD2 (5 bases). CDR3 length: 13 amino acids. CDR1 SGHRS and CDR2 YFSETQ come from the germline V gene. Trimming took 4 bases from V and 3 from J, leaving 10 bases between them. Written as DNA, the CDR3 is TGCGCCAGCAGCAACGGAGGAAAAGAGACCCAGTACTTC. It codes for CASSNGGKETQYF. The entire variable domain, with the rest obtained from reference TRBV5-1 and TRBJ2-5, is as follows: KAGVTQTPRYLIKTRGQQVTLSCSPISGHRSVSWYQQTPGQGLQFLFEYFSETQRNKGNFPGRFSGRQFSNSRSEMNVSTLELGDSALYLCASSNGGKETQYFGPGTRLLVL.

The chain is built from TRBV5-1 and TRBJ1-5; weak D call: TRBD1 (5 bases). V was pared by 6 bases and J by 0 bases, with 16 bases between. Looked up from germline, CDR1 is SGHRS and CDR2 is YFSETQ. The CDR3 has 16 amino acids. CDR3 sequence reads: CASIMGGKYSNQPQHF. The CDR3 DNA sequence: TGCGCCAGCATCATGGGGGGGAAATATAGCAATCAGCCCCAGCATTTT.

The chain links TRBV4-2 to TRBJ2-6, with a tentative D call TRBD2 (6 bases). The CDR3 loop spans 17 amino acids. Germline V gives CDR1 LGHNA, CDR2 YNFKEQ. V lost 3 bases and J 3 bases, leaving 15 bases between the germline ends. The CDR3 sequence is CASSHSLGGDGANVLTF. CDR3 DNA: TGTGCCAGCAGCCACAGTCTAGGAGGGGATGGGGCCAACGTCCTGACTTTC.

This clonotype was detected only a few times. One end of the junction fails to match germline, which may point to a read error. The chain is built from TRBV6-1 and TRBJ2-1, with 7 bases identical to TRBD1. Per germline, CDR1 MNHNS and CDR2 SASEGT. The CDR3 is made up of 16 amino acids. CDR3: CASSAEQGMLYNEQFF. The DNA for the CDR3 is TGTGCTAGCAGTGCCGAACAGGGGATGTTGTACAATGAGCAGTTCTTC.

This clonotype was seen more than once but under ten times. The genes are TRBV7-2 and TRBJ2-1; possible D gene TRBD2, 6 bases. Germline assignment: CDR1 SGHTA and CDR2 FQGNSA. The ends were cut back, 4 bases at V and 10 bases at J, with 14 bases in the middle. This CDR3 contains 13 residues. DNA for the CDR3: TGTGCCAGCAGCTGGGTAGTCGGGGGAGAGCAGTTCTTC. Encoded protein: CASSWVVGGEQFF.

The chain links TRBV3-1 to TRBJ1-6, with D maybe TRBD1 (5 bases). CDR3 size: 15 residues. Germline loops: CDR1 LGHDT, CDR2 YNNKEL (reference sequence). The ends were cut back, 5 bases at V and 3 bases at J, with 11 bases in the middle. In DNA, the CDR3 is TGTGCCAGCAGCAGGACACGGAACTATAATTCACCCCTCCACTTT. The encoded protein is CASSRTRNYNSPLHF.

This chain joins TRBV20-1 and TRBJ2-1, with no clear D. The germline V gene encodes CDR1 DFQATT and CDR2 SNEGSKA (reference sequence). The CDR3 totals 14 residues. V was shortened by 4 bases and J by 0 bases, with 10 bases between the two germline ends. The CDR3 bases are TGCAGTGCTAAGATGGCTAGCTCCTACAATGAGCAGTTCTTC. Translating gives CSAKMASSYNEQFF.

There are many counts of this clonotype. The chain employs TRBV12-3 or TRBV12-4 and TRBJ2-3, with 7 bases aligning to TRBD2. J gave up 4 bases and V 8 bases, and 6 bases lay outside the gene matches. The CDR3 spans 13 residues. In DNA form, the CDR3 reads TGTGCCAGCGGGGCGGGAGTATCAGATACGCAGTATTTT. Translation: CASGAGVSDTQYF.

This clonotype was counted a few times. This chain's CDR3 is CASSIAETGDHEQYF. In DNA, the CDR3 is TGTGCCAGCAGCATTGCGGAGACAGGTGACCACGAGCAGTACTTC. V is TRBV11-2 and J is TRBJ2-7, with D possibly matching TRBD1 (6 bases). Germline values: CDR1 SGHAT, CDR2 FQNNGV. This CDR3 is 15 amino acids long. Between the trimmed V and J ends, which lost 5 bases and 5 bases, there was a span of 19 bases.

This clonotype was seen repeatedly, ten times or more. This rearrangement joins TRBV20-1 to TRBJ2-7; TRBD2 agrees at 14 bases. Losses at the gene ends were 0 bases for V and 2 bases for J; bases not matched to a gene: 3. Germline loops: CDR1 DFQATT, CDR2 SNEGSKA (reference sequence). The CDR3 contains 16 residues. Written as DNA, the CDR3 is TGCAGTGCTAGAGAGGGACTAGCGGGGGAAGCCTACGAGCAGTACTTC. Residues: CSAREGLAGEAYEQYF.

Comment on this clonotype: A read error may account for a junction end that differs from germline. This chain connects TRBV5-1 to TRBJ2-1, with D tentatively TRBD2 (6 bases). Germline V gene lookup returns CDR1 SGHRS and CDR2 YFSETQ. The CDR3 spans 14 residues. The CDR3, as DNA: TGCGCCAGCAGCTGGATAGCGGTGCGCAATGTGCAGTTCTTC. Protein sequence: CASSWIAVRNVQFF.